This T cell receptor (beta chain) came from a study of T cells in localized non-small cell lung cancer. Using immunoSEQ multiplex PCR, the repertoire was profiled, and TCRdb retains in-frame clones only, with some absent. The table records some 64,000 clones, approximately 87% of them present only once. The V and J ends lost 8 bases and 7 bases respectively, with 17 bases between them. The CDR3 runs 13 residues. Germline CDR1 is SEHNR and CDR2 is FQNEAQ (reference sequence). This sample comprised peripheral blood, obtained before any cancer treatment. This sequence joins TRBV7-9 and TRBJ1-2, with D tentatively TRBD1 (6 bases). This clonotype was obtained from a woman aged 40-69 years with stage I lung adenocarcinoma. CDR3 sequence (DNA): TGTGCCAGCCTCGAGGGGGAAGAGATTGGCTACACCTTC. Its translation is CASLEGEEIGYTF. Based on the CDR3 plus reference TRBV7-9 and TRBJ1-2, the full variable domain is DTGVSQNPRHKITKRGQNVTFRCDPISEHNRLYWYRQTLGQGPEFLTYFQNEAQLEKSRLLSDRFSAERPKGSFSTLEIQRTEQGDSAMYLCASLEGEEIGYTFGSGTRLTVV.